Presented here are 2 T cell receptor beta chains from one specimen sequenced in a study of cytomegalovirus exposure and HLA in healthy donors. Generated by immunoSEQ multiplex PCR, the TCRdb table keeps only in-frame clones and is missing some. Seen here are 250,000 to 300,000 clones, around 86% observed once, and the top ten hold around 1%. The sample was PBMCs. These receptor sequences come from a young woman in good health and CMV-seronegative.

This clone occurred once. V gene TRBV10-3 combines with J gene TRBJ1-1; D is ambiguous. CDR1 and CDR2 (germline): ENHRY, SYGVKD. The V and J ends lost 0 bases and 4 bases respectively, with 12 bases between them. The CDR3 runs to 15 residues. CDR3 region: CAISESAGGGTEAFF. The CDR3 region has the DNA TGTGCCATCAGTGAGTCGGCGGGAGGCGGCACTGAAGCTTTCTTT.

This chain links TRBV9 with TRBJ2-3, with 14 nucleotides matching TRBD2. Germline trimming cut 4 bases from V and 2 bases from J; bases unmatched to any gene: 9. The CDR3 loop spans 18 amino acids. The germline CDR1 and CDR2 sequences are SGDLS and YYNGEE. The CDR3 DNA follows: TGTGCCAGCAGCCCGCACGGGACTAGCGGGGGCTCCACAGATACGCAGTATTTT. Translated, it gives CASSPHGTSGGSTDTQYF. Full variable domain (remainder filled in from reference TRBV9 and TRBJ2-3): DSGVTQTPKHLITATGQRVTLRCSPRSGDLSVYWYQQSLDQGLQFLIQYYNGEERAKGNILERFSAQQFPDLHSELNLSSLELGDSALYFCASSPHGTSGGSTDTQYFGPGTRLTVL.